This T cell receptor (beta chain) was obtained from a study of T cells in Graves' hyperthyroidism and ophthalmopathy. The investigators amplified TCR beta CDR3 regions from RNA transcripts. TCR CDR3 regions were first amplified by RT-PCR with HTBI primers. TCRdb re-called the multiplex PCR reads through MiXCR, storing one row per CDR3 protein. The table includes some 770,000 distinct CDR3 sequences, roughly 17% detected once. V was pared by 3 bases and J by 0 bases, with 6 bases between. The CDR3 sequence is 14 residues long. The germline CDR1 and CDR2 sequences are MNHEY and SMNVEV (reference sequence).

Sample: blood. This chain links TRBV27 with TRBJ1-5; D not certain. This sequence was found in a man between 18 and 29 years old with Graves' hyperthyroidism. CDR3 residues: CASSLWSSNQPQHF. The CDR3 region has the DNA TGTGCCAGCAGTTTGTGGAGTAGCAATCAGCCCCAGCATTTT.